This T cell receptor beta chain was documented in a study of blood T cell repertoires in COVID-19. For the study at large: Sites across the United States, Italy and Spain contributed samples from acute and convalescent COVID-19.

Libraries were prepared by immunoSEQ multiplex PCR; TCRdb keeps only in-frame clonotypes and omits some of them. Here the sample spans over 130,000 clones, 80% to 90% being singletons. The junction had 5 bases not matched to a gene; V was cut back by 4 bases and J by 4 bases. CDR3 length: 15 amino acids. Germline V gene sequence: CDR1 LGHNA, CDR2 YSLEER. Participant ages covered 18 to 89 years across 24 US areas. Which cohort a participant joined came from the clinical history participants gave. V and J are TRBV4-3 and TRBJ2-1, with 9 bases lining up with TRBD2. This receptor was obtained from a woman between 45 and 60 years old with acute COVID-19. The sequenced sample consisted of PBMCs or T cells enriched from blood (not recorded which). Here the CDR3 DNA reads TGCGCCAGCAGCCGGGGGAGCGGGAGGTACAATGAGCAGTTCTTC. The encoded protein is CASSRGSGRYNEQFF.